This TCR beta chain originates from a study of tumor-infiltrating lymphocytes in primary liver carcinoma. There are 14 residues in the CDR3. Germline CDR1 MNHEY, CDR2 SVGAGI. Reverse transcription of approximately 0.55 ug total RNA with a constant-region primer produced TCR beta cDNA. Sequencing libraries for TCR beta derived from three nested multiplex PCR rounds that used slightly modified ARM-PCR. Primers for the first two PCR rounds were TRBV1-TRBV30 forward primers and a C-beta reverse primer (about 11 cycles per round). In TCRdb, the multiplex PCR reads were re-called with MiXCR into one record per CDR3 protein. Of a few hundred thousand distinct CDR3 sequences listed, approximately 54% were seen once; the top ten hold about 18%. Germline DNA was extracted alongside blood RNA, which was obtained from unsorted whole blood. As to this clonotype: One end of the junction varies from germline; a read error may be responsible.

This TCR was recovered from a woman younger than 45 with primary liver carcinoma and hepatitis B virus infection. What was sequenced was peripheral blood. The chain carries TRBV6-5 and TRBJ2-7, with D perhaps matching TRBD2 (5 bases). DNA for the CDR3: TGTACCAGCACTGGTACTAGAAAGTCCTACGAGCAGTACTTC. This translates into CTSTGTRKSYEQYF.